These T cell receptor beta chains were read from a single sample in a study of PD-L1 blockade in urothelial cancer. The table came from immunoSEQ multiplex PCR; TCRdb's copy has only in-frame clones and leaves some out. The data hold about 86,000 clones, with more than 70% observed a single time. This material consisted of PBMCs, taken around atezolizumab (anti-PD-L1) treatment. The receptors come from a man between 60 and 75 years old with urothelial cancer. The CDR3 runs from the conserved cysteine through the conserved F or W. A D gene is named only where the DNA matches it firmly. A clone size is listed for some rows: how often the clone was seen (once, few, many), or a class if it is expanded.

D: -
size: -
V: TRBV7-9
J: TRBJ1-1
CDR3: CASSLSEVMNTEAFF
DNA: TGTGCCAGCAGCTTATCGGAGGTCATGAACACTGAAGCTTTCTTT

D: TRBD2
size: -
V: TRBV5-1
J: TRBJ2-7
CDR3: CASSLDRSGKATYEQYF
DNA: TGCGCCAGCAGCTTGGACAGAAGCGGGAAAGCTACCTACGAGCAGTACTTC

D: -
size: -
V: TRBV7-3
J: TRBJ2-1
CDR3: CASSFRRNEQFF
DNA: TGTGCCAGCAGCTTTAGGAGGAATGAGCAGTTCTTC

D: -
size: -
V: TRBV19
J: TRBJ1-1
CDR3: CASSQQEGTEAFF
DNA: TGTGCCAGTAGCCAACAGGAGGGGACTGAAGCTTTCTTT

D: -
size: -
V: TRBV5-5
J: TRBJ1-5
CDR3: CASSFLTPNQPQHF
DNA: TGTGCCAGCAGCTTTTTGACACCCAATCAGCCCCAGCATTTT

D: -
size: once
V: TRBV5-1
J: TRBJ2-3
CDR3: CASSLVRVSDTQYF
DNA: TGCGCCAGCAGCTTGGTCAGGGTGTCAGATACGCAGTATTTT

D: -
size: -
V: TRBV28
J: TRBJ1-1
CDR3: CASSFNSFTEAFF
DNA: TGTGCCAGCAGTTTTAACAGTTTCACTGAAGCTTTCTTT

D: TRBD1
size: -
V: TRBV11-2
J: TRBJ1-1
CDR3: CASSLRETGSLNTEAFF
DNA: TGTGCCAGCAGCTTAAGGGAGACAGGGAGCCTGAACACTGAAGCTTTCTTT

D: -
size: -
V: TRBV11-2
J: TRBJ1-1
CDR3: CASSLEGWGAEAFF
DNA: TGTGCCAGCAGCTTAGAAGGCTGGGGCGCTGAAGCTTTCTTT

D: -
size: -
V: TRBV5-1
J: TRBJ1-4
CDR3: CASSSEGTTNEKLFF
DNA: TGCGCCAGCAGCTCGGAGGGGACGACTAATGAAAAACTGTTTTTT

D: TRBD2
size: -
V: TRBV11-2
J: TRBJ2-3
CDR3: CASSPRLAGVVNTQYF
DNA: TGTGCCAGCAGCCCGAGACTAGCGGGAGTGGTAAATACGCAGTATTTT

D: TRBD1
size: -
V: TRBV5-4
J: TRBJ2-1
CDR3: CASRPGTGDYNEQFF
DNA: TGTGCCAGCAGGCCGGGGACAGGGGACTACAATGAGCAGTTCTTC

D: TRBD2
size: -
V: TRBV28
J: TRBJ2-7
CDR3: CASTSPGLGSYEQYF
DNA: TGTGCCAGCACCTCCCCGGGACTAGGGTCCTACGAGCAGTACTTC

D: -
size: -
V: TRBV29-1
J: TRBJ1-1
CDR3: CSVRDRNTEAFF
DNA: TGCAGCGTACGCGACAGGAACACTGAAGCTTTCTTT

D: TRBD1
size: -
V: TRBV11-2
J: TRBJ2-5
CDR3: CASSLGTAYQETQYF
DNA: TGTGCCAGCAGCCTCGGGACAGCGTACCAAGAGACCCAGTACTTC

D: -
size: few
V: TRBV2
J: TRBJ2-1
CDR3: CASSAYNEQFF
DNA: TGTGCCAGCAGTGCTTACAATGAGCAGTTCTTC

D: -
size: -
V: TRBV2
J: TRBJ1-2
CDR3: CASSGGYYGYTF
DNA: TGTGCCAGCAGTGGGGGCTACTATGGCTACACCTTC

D: TRBD1
size: -
V: TRBV7-9
J: TRBJ2-7
CDR3: CASSPTGHTYEQYF
DNA: TGTGCCAGCAGCCCGACAGGGCACACCTACGAGCAGTACTTC

D: TRBD2
size: -
V: TRBV4-2
J: TRBJ2-3
CDR3: CASSQSGGSADTQYF
DNA: TGTGCCAGCAGCCAATCGGGCGGGAGCGCAGATACGCAGTATTTT

D: -
size: -
V: TRBV30
J: TRBJ1-4
CDR3: CAWGQGPATNEKLFF
DNA: TGTGCCTGGGGGCAGGGCCCTGCAACTAATGAAAAACTGTTTTTT

D: -
size: -
V: TRBV19
J: TRBJ2-2
CDR3: CASSSAGSNTGELFF
DNA: TGTGCCAGTAGCTCAGCGGGTTCGAACACCGGGGAGCTGTTTTTT

D: TRBD1
size: -
V: TRBV10-3
J: TRBJ2-7
CDR3: CAISNPGQGLDEQYF
DNA: TGTGCCATCAGTAATCCGGGACAGGGTCTTGATGAGCAGTACTTC

D: -
size: -
V: TRBV5-1
J: TRBJ2-7
CDR3: CASSLRGGSYEQYF
DNA: TGCGCCAGCAGCTTGCGAGGAGGCTCCTACGAGCAGTACTTC

D: TRBD2
size: -
V: TRBV7-2
J: TRBJ2-1
CDR3: CASSLLIFSAGGTNEQFF
DNA: TGTGCCAGCAGCTTGCTTATTTTTTCGGCGGGAGGAACGAATGAGCAGTTCTTC

D: TRBD1
size: -
V: TRBV19
J: TRBJ2-7
CDR3: CASSPTGGGSSYEQYF
DNA: TGTGCCAGTAGTCCGACAGGGGGTGGCAGCTCCTACGAGCAGTACTTC

D: TRBD2
size: many
V: TRBV28
J: TRBJ2-4
CDR3: CASSFSSGRMYIQYF
DNA: TGTGCCAGCAGTTTTTCTAGCGGGAGGATGTACATTCAGTACTTC

D: -
size: few
V: TRBV30
J: TRBJ2-7
CDR3: CAWSSSSYEQYF
DNA: TGTGCCTGGAGTAGTAGTTCCTACGAGCAGTACTTC

D: TRBD2
size: -
V: TRBV5-1
J: TRBJ2-3
CDR3: CASSLRTSGKTDTQYF
DNA: TGCGCCAGCAGCCTAAGGACTAGCGGGAAGACAGATACGCAGTATTTT

D: -
size: -
V: TRBV6-5
J: TRBJ2-7
CDR3: CASSTSRDEQYF
DNA: TGTGCCAGCAGTACTAGTAGGGACGAGCAGTACTTC

D: TRBD2
size: -
V: TRBV30
J: TRBJ2-1
CDR3: CAWTPGSGISYNEQFF
DNA: TGTGCCTGGACCCCGGGTAGCGGGATTTCCTACAATGAGCAGTTCTTC

D: TRBD1
size: once
V: TRBV28
J: TRBJ2-7
CDR3: CASSSFSGTGSYEQYF
DNA: TGTGCCAGCAGTTCCTTCTCCGGGACAGGGTCCTACGAGCAGTACTTC

D: -
size: -
V: TRBV5-1
J: TRBJ1-4
CDR3: CASSTGGRVGEKLFF
DNA: TGCGCCAGCAGCACGGGAGGCAGGGTAGGTGAAAAACTGTTTTTT

D: TRBD2
size: -
V: TRBV9
J: TRBJ2-5
CDR3: CASSEGDEGLAARETQYF
DNA: TGTGCCAGCAGCGAGGGGGATGAGGGACTAGCGGCCAGAGAGACCCAGTACTTC

D: TRBD1
size: -
V: TRBV6-1
J: TRBJ1-5
CDR3: CASRGQGEVQPQHF
DNA: TGTGCCAGCAGGGGACAGGGGGAGGTTCAGCCCCAGCATTTT

D: -
size: -
V: TRBV7-2
J: TRBJ1-1
CDR3: CASSLGTFGSTEAFF
DNA: TGTGCCAGCAGCTTAGGCACCTTCGGTAGCACTGAAGCTTTCTTT

D: -
size: few
V: TRBV7-2
J: TRBJ1-3
CDR3: CASSRHGGTGNTIYF
DNA: TGTGCCAGCAGCAGACACGGGGGGACTGGAAACACCATATATTTT

D: -
size: few
V: TRBV7-9
J: TRBJ2-7
CDR3: CASSGDGAYPNHEQYF
DNA: TGTGCCAGCAGCGGAGATGGGGCTTACCCCAACCACGAGCAGTACTTC

D: -
size: -
V: TRBV28
J: TRBJ2-7
CDR3: CASSLPQGLSYEQYF
DNA: TGTGCCAGCAGTTTACCGCAGGGGTTATCCTACGAGCAGTACTTC

D: -
size: -
V: TRBV2
J: TRBJ2-3
CDR3: CASSDPGGDTDTQYF
DNA: TGTGCCAGCAGTGACCCGGGGGGCGACACAGATACGCAGTATTTT

D: TRBD2
size: -
V: TRBV7-3
J: TRBJ2-1
CDR3: CASSPTSGSSNEQFF
DNA: TGTGCCAGCAGCCCTACTAGCGGGAGTAGCAATGAGCAGTTCTTC